This T cell receptor beta chain was observed in a study of T cells in localized non-small cell lung cancer. General study findings and limits: Uninvolved nearby lung showed the greatest T cell clonality, exceeding that found in tumor.

The length of the CDR3 is 12 residues. Germline loops: CDR1 MNHNY, CDR2 SVGAGI (reference sequence). V was clipped by 6 bases and J by 6 bases, with 9 bases between them. Produced via immunoSEQ multiplex PCR; TCRdb's table is partial and in-frame only. The sample lists 25,000 to 40,000 clones; around four fifths were seen once. Concerning this clone itself: The antigen is not known.

The clonotype was recovered from a male donor at least 60 years old with stage III squamous cell lung carcinoma. This specimen consisted of peripheral blood, obtained before any cancer treatment. The rearrangement uses TRBV6-6 and TRBJ2-1; perhaps D is TRBD1 or TRBD2 (5 bases each). The CDR3 sequence: CASSPGRNEQFF. The CDR3 DNA reads TGTGCCAGCAGCCCGGGGCGCAATGAGCAGTTCTTC.